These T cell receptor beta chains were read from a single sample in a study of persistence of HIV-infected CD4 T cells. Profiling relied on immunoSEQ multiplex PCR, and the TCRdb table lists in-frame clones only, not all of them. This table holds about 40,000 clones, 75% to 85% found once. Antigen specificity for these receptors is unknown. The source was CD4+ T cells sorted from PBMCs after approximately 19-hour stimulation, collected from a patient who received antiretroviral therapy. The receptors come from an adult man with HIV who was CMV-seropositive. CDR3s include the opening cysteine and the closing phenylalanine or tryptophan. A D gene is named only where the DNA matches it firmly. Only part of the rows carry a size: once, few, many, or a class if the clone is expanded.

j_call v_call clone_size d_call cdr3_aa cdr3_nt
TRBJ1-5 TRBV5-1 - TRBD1 CASSFGTGGSNQPQHF TGCGCCAGCAGCTTCGGGACAGGGGGAAGCAATCAGCCCCAGCATTTT
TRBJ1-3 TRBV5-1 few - CASSLIDGRSGNTIYF TGCGCCAGCAGCTTGATCGACGGACGCTCTGGAAACACCATATATTTT
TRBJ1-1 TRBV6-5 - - CASSSTGNTEAFF TGTGCCAGCAGTTCGACAGGTAACACTGAAGCTTTCTTT
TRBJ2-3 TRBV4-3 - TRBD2 CASSQERDGRDTQYF TGCGCCAGCAGCCAAGAACGTGACGGGAGGGATACGCAGTATTTT
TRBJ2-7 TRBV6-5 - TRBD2 CASRARVGGSYEQYF TGTGCCAGCAGGGCGAGGGTCGGGGGGTCCTACGAGCAGTACTTC
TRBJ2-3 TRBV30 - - CAWASGTTDTQYF TGTGCCTGGGCATCGGGAACCACAGATACGCAGTATTTT
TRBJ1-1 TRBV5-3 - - CARSLAPGDTEAFF TGTGCCAGAAGCTTGGCCCCAGGCGACACTGAAGCTTTCTTT
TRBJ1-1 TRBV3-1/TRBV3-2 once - CASMGVGMNTEAFF TGTGCCAGCATGGGAGTTGGAATGAACACTGAAGCTTTCTTT
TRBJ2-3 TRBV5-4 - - CASSNRGASGIF TGTGCCAGCAGCAACCGCGGGGCCAGCGGAATCTTT
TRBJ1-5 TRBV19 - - CASSIFYRNQPQHF TGTGCCAGTAGTATCTTCTACCGCAATCAGCCCCAGCATTTT
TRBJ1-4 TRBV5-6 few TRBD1 CASTLAPTGGNEKLFF TGTGCCAGCACTTTGGCGCCGACAGGGGGCAATGAAAAACTGTTTTTT
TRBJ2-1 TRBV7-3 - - CASSFPPYNEQFF TGTGCCAGCAGCTTCCCACCGTACAATGAGCAGTTCTTC
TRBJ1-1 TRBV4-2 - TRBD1 CASSQGPNRGTEAFF TGTGCCAGCAGCCAAGGCCCTAACAGGGGTACTGAAGCTTTCTTT
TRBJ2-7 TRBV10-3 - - CAISVDLGAYEQYF TGTGCCATCAGCGTCGATTTGGGGGCCTACGAGCAGTACTTC